A single count supports the clone carrying this TCR beta chain. The antigen remains unidentified. Focal radiation was given together with CTLA-4 blockade (ipilimumab) to patients with chemo-refractory metastatic non-small-cell lung cancer. This entry belongs to a study of radiotherapy plus CTLA-4 blockade in lung cancer. Background on the study: Among all patients, 15% to 20% showed objective responses, while 30% to 35% had disease control.

Whole-study results and caveats: Radiotherapy with ipilimumab was followed by blood expansion of tumor-derived clones.

Trimming cost V 4 bases and J 0 bases; bases outside gene matches: 7. Per the germline V gene, CDR1 is SGHRS and CDR2 is YFSETQ. The CDR3 loop spans 16 amino acids. Sequenced by immunoSEQ multiplex PCR; TCRdb stores in-frame clones only, minus some. The sample includes some 78,000 clones, approximately 86% of them seen just once. The receptor's source is a human donor with non-small cell lung cancer who had a partial response to radiotherapy plus ipilimumab. Specimen: peripheral blood, collected from a patient treated with radiotherapy plus ipilimumab. The gene calls are TRBV5-1 and TRBJ1-3, with 7 nucleotides matching TRBD1. This CDR3 reads CASSGQVGGSGNTIYF. CDR3 coding DNA: TGCGCCAGCAGCGGACAGGTGGGGGGCTCTGGAAACACCATATATTTT.